The 27 T cell receptor beta chains below come from one sample, sequenced in a study of coeliac disease. Sequencing was performed with immunoSEQ multiplex PCR; in TCRdb, only in-frame clones are kept and a portion is missing. The sample has a few thousand clones, over 70% seen once. Input material: lymphocytes from the gut lamina propria. These TCRs come from a human donor without celiac disease.

This chain links TRBV7-3 with TRBJ2-2; TRBD2 agrees at 9 bases. The germline CDR1 and CDR2 sequences are SGHTA and FQGTGA. The CDR3 sequence is 16 residues long. V lost 2 bases, J lost 6 bases, and 7 bases stayed unmatched. In DNA form, the CDR3 reads TGTGCCAGCAGCTTAGCTAGCGGGATGGGGGCCGGGGAGCTGTTTTTT. This gives the protein CASSLASGMGAGELFF.

In DNA, the CDR3 is TGCGCCAGCAGCCAATACTTTAGCGGGAGGGGGACGTATGAGCAGTTCTTC. As protein: CASSQYFSGRGTYEQFF. The V call is TRBV4-3, the J call TRBJ2-1; TRBD2 aligns across 11 bases. This CDR3 region has 17 residues. CDR1 is LGHNA and CDR2 is YSLEER in the germline V gene. The junction had 11 bases not matched to a gene; V was cut back by 2 bases and J by 8 bases.

J is TRBJ1-4 and V is TRBV9; 8 bases are shared with TRBD1. CDR1 and CDR2 (germline): SGDLS, YYNGEE. The CDR3 totals 14 residues. V lost 4 bases and J lost 8; bases outside the gene matches: 7. The DNA for the CDR3 is TGTGCCAGCAGCCTCGACAGGGGAGGCGAAAAACTGTTTTTT. Its translation: CASSLDRGGEKLFF.

There are a few counts of this clone. The CDR3 sequence is CASSLAYRNTEAFF. Here the CDR3 DNA reads TGTGCCAGCAGCTTGGCTTACAGGAACACTGAAGCTTTCTTT. The gene calls are TRBV5-4 and TRBJ1-1, with D uncertain. CDR1 is SGHNT and CDR2 is YYREEE in the germline V gene (reference sequence). The CDR3 is 14 amino acids. V was clipped by 0 bases and J by 1 base, with 7 bases between them. The full variable domain, rest sourced from reference TRBV5-4 and TRBJ1-1, is ETGVTQSPTHLIKTRGQQVTLRCSSQSGHNTVSWYQQALGQGPQFIFQYYREEENGRGNFPPRFSGLQFPNYSSELNVNALELDDSALYLCASSLAYRNTEAFFGQGTRLTVV.

J is TRBJ2-1 and V is TRBV5-4, with 7 bases aligning to TRBD2. This CDR3 contains 14 residues. With 4 bases clipped from V and 9 bases from J, the junction kept 10 bases outside the gene matches. CDR1 is SGHNT, CDR2 YYREEE, per germline (reference sequence). CDR3 sequence: CASSREGSSFEQFF. The DNA for the CDR3 is TGTGCCAGCAGCAGGGAGGGTAGCTCTTTTGAGCAGTTCTTC.

This clone was detected once. This rearrangement joins TRBV6-1 to TRBJ2-1; 9 bases fit TRBD2. The germline V gene has CDR1 MNHNS and CDR2 SASEGT. Trimming cost V 7 bases and J 5 bases; bases outside gene matches: 6. CDR3 length equals 14 residues. The CDR3 DNA follows: TGTGCCAGCACTAGAATAGCGGGGGACAATGAGCAGTTCTTC. Translating it yields CASTRIAGDNEQFF.

The sample holds one count of this clone. The chain recombines TRBV19 with TRBJ1-6; the match to TRBD1 covers 9 bases. This CDR3 has 16 amino acids. Germline V lookup: CDR1 LNHDA, CDR2 SQIVND (reference sequence). V lost 7 bases to trimming and J lost 7 bases; unmatched junction nucleotides: 11. The CDR3 nucleotides are TGTGCCAGTAAGTCAGGACAGGGGACCCTCAATTCACCCCTCCACTTT. This sequence encodes CASKSGQGTLNSPLHF.

This clone has a handful of counts. The chain joins TRBV19 to TRBJ1-1, with 10 bases that match TRBD1. The germline V gene has CDR1 LNHDA and CDR2 SQIVND (reference sequence). There are 15 residues in the CDR3. The J segment lost 1 base and the V segment lost 7 bases, leaving 6 bases of the junction unmatched. The CDR3 DNA sequence: TGTGCCAGTACCCTGACAGGGGGCGCGAACACTGAAGCTTTCTTT. Translated: CASTLTGGANTEAFF.

This chain joins TRBV19 and TRBJ1-5, with D possibly being TRBD1 (5 bases). The CDR3 runs to 15 residues. Germline V CDR1 and CDR2: LNHDA, SQIVND (reference sequence). With 3 bases removed from V and 0 bases from J, the gap between germline ends came to 9 bases. CDR3 nucleotide sequence: TGTGCCAGTAGTATTCGCAGGGATAGCAATCAGCCCCAGCATTTT. Translation: CASSIRRDSNQPQHF.

The V call is TRBV10-3, the J call TRBJ2-2; 9 bases are a match to TRBD1. This CDR3 has 16 amino acids. CDR1 and CDR2 from the germline V gene are ENHRY and SYGVKD. Germline trimming cut 6 bases from V and 4 bases from J; bases unmatched to any gene: 9. The CDR3 DNA reads as TGTGCCATCAGGGGGGACAGGGAGGAAAGCACCGGGGAGCTGTTTTTT. Its translation: CAIRGDREESTGELFF.

This clone has just a few counts. The chain is built from TRBV6-1 and TRBJ2-1; 8 bases are a match to TRBD2. The CDR3 spans 15 residues. V lost 3 bases and J lost 4; bases outside the gene matches: 5. Looked up from germline, CDR1 is MNHNS and CDR2 is SASEGT. This chain's CDR3 is CASSELVAGYNEQFF. CDR3 DNA: TGTGCCAGCAGTGAGCTGGTAGCGGGATACAATGAGCAGTTCTTC.

The rearrangement uses TRBV6-5 and TRBJ2-3; 8 bases agree with TRBD1. The V and J ends lost 6 bases and 1 base, in that order; junction bases with no gene match: 6. This CDR3 region has 15 residues. The germline V gene has CDR1 MNHEY and CDR2 SVGAGI. The DNA for the CDR3 is TGTGCCAGCAGCCGACAGGGGCAGCGCACAGATACGCAGTATTTT. Translated: CASSRQGQRTDTQYF.

V usage is TRBV10-3 and J usage is TRBJ2-5; 9 positions agree with TRBD1. CDR1 ENHRY and CDR2 SYGVKD come from the germline V gene. Unmatched junction bases numbered 10, after V lost 6 bases and J lost 5 bases. The CDR3 contains 15 residues. As DNA, the CDR3 is TGTGCCATCAGCCCTGGGACAGGGCCGTCGGAGACCCAGTACTTC. As protein: CAISPGTGPSETQYF.

The chain couples TRBV18 to TRBJ2-5; D may be TRBD1 (5 bases). V gave up 0 bases and J gave up 1 base, with 6 bases separating them. This CDR3 is built from 14 residues. The germline V gene encodes CDR1 KGHSH and CDR2 LQKENI. The CDR3 sequence: CASSPPTGQETQYF. The CDR3 DNA is TGTGCCAGCTCACCACCTACAGGCCAAGAGACCCAGTACTTC.

V gene TRBV10-1 combines with J gene TRBJ1-6; 8 bases are a match to TRBD1. Looked up from germline, CDR1 is WNHNN and CDR2 is SYGVQD (reference sequence). The CDR3 covers 17 residues. V shed 3 bases and J 7 bases; nucleotides not matched to a gene: 11. In DNA, the CDR3 is TGCGCCAGCAGTGACCACAGGGGGGTTATGGAAAATTCACCCCTCCACTTT. This sequence encodes CASSDHRGVMENSPLHF.

This chain connects TRBV30 to TRBJ2-7; 7 positions agree with TRBD1. The V gene's germline CDR1 is GTSNPN and CDR2 SVGIG (reference sequence). The trim removed 5 bases at V and 6 bases at J, leaving 4 bases unmatched. CDR3 size: 11 residues. In nucleotides, the CDR3 is TGTGCCTGGGACAGGGATGGCGAGCAGTACTTC. Translating it yields CAWDRDGEQYF.

The rearrangement joins TRBV11-2 to TRBJ2-1, with D hard to call. Looked up from germline, CDR1 is SGHAT and CDR2 is FQNNGV. Trimming removed 5 bases from V and 15 bases from J, with 17 bases in between. The CDR3 extends over 12 amino acids. CDR3 residues: CASSAPGSRRFF. The CDR3 region has the DNA TGTGCCAGCAGCGCACCCGGGTCCCGGAGGTTCTTC.

The genes are TRBV6-1 and TRBJ2-2; 10 nucleotides align to TRBD2. Trimming removed 2 bases from V and 4 bases from J; junction bases left unmatched: 1. The length of the CDR3 is 15 residues. Looked up from germline, CDR1 is MNHNS and CDR2 is SASEGT. Written as DNA, the CDR3 is TGTGCCAGCAGTGAACTAGCGGGGGTCACCGGGGAGCTGTTTTTT. Its translation is CASSELAGVTGELFF.

This sequence joins TRBV4-3 and TRBJ2-3; 11 nucleotides align to TRBD2. J was trimmed by 2 bases and V by 1 base; bases with no gene match: 5. Per germline, CDR1 LGHNA and CDR2 YSLEER. The length of the CDR3 is 17 residues. CDR3 sequence reads: CASSQGLAGTLTDTQYF. The DNA for the CDR3 is TGCGCCAGCAGCCAAGGACTAGCGGGAACTCTCACAGATACGCAGTATTTT.

The chain recombines TRBV4-3 with TRBJ2-3; TRBD2 agrees at 14 bases. This CDR3 region has 16 residues. Unmatched junction bases numbered 6, after V lost 4 bases and J lost 6 bases. CDR1 and CDR2 (germline): LGHNA, YSLEER. Here the CDR3 reads CASSPRGTSGSDTQYF. CDR3 DNA: TGCGCCAGCAGCCCCCGCGGGACTAGCGGGAGCGATACGCAGTATTTT.

The V gene is TRBV30, the J gene TRBJ1-6; TRBD1 is a possible D gene (5 bases). The CDR3 is made up of 15 amino acids. CDR1 GTSNPN and CDR2 SVGIG come from the germline V gene (reference sequence). Trimming stripped 3 bases from V and 7 bases from J, with 16 bases between. Here the CDR3 DNA reads TGTGCCTGGAGGAGCCCTTGGCAGGGAAATTCACCCCTCCACTTT. This translates into CAWRSPWQGNSPLHF.

The rearrangement joins TRBV4-3 to TRBJ2-5; 7 nucleotides align to TRBD1. Germline loops: CDR1 LGHNA, CDR2 YSLEER. The CDR3 is 16 amino acids. After removal of 1 base from V and 1 base from J, the junction contained 6 bases not matched to a gene. The CDR3 spells CASSQGDDRAQETQYF. Here the CDR3 DNA reads TGCGCCAGCAGCCAAGGGGACGACAGGGCCCAAGAGACCCAGTACTTC.

This rearrangement joins TRBV7-9 to TRBJ1-5; maybe TRBD1 (6 bases). Germline V CDR1 and CDR2: SEHNR, FQNEAQ (reference sequence). The CDR3 length is 14 residues. Trimming removed 6 bases from V and 5 bases from J, with 14 bases in between. The CDR3, as DNA: TGTGCCAGCAGTTCACAGGGACCTGATCAGCCCCAGCATTTT. It translates to CASSSQGPDQPQHF.

About this clone itself: Other DNA sequences of this sample code for an identical CDR3. V usage is TRBV9 and J usage is TRBJ2-1; D not certain. This CDR3 comprises 13 residues. CDR1 is SGDLS, CDR2 YYNGEE, per germline. The V end lost 3 bases, the J end lost 0 bases, and 4 bases lay between the germline ends. DNA of the CDR3: TGTGCCAGCAGCGCGAGCTCCTACAATGAGCAGTTCTTC. Its protein is CASSASSYNEQFF.

The J gene is TRBJ2-7, the V gene TRBV19, with 9 bases identical to TRBD2. The germline V gene has CDR1 LNHDA and CDR2 SQIVND (reference sequence). Trimming at V came to 7 bases and at J to 9 bases, leaving 4 bases not matched to a gene. The CDR3 is made up of 11 amino acids. CDR3 residues: CASIAGGVQYF. The CDR3 region has the DNA TGTGCCAGTATCGCGGGAGGGGTGCAGTACTTC. Looking up the rest from reference TRBV19 and TRBJ2-7 gives the full variable domain: DGGITQSPKYLFRKEGQNVTLSCEQNLNHDAMYWYRQDPGQGLRLIYYSQIVNDFQKGDIAEGYSVSREKKESFPLTVTSAQKNPTAFYLCASIAGGVQYFGPGTRLTVT.

The chain couples TRBV28 to TRBJ2-3, with D possibly TRBD2 on 6 matching bases. The CDR3 extends over 14 amino acids. CDR1 and CDR2 from the germline V gene are MDHEN and SYDVKM. V was trimmed by 8 bases and J by 0 bases, leaving 12 bases between them. The CDR3: CASRMEGSTDTQYF. CDR3 nucleotide sequence: TGTGCCAGCCGAATGGAGGGGAGCACAGATACGCAGTATTTT.

The rearrangement uses TRBV19 and TRBJ1-2; D not certain. CDR1 is LNHDA, CDR2 SQIVND, per germline (reference sequence). Trimming removed 5 bases at V and 7 bases at J, with 8 bases between. The CDR3 totals 11 residues. CDR3 coding DNA: TGTGCCAGTAGTGTCGGGGTTGGCTACACCTTC. Its translation is CASSVGVGYTF. Drawing the rest from reference TRBV19 and TRBJ1-2, the complete variable domain is DGGITQSPKYLFRKEGQNVTLSCEQNLNHDAMYWYRQDPGQGLRLIYYSQIVNDFQKGDIAEGYSVSREKKESFPLTVTSAQKNPTAFYLCASSVGVGYTFGSGTRLTVV.